This TCR beta chain stems from a study of T cells in tuberculosis. Study background: PBMC were archived before or within 7 days of starting treatment.

Documented time point: new active TB diagnosis, blood taken before or within 7 days of starting treatment. Active tuberculosis patients were new diagnoses, HIV-seronegative, South African, and aged 18 years or older. Confirmation came from sputum smear and/or culture positivity for M. tuberculosis. Some clones are missing from TCRdb's copy, which holds only in-frame ones; the method was immunoSEQ multiplex PCR. Of about 34,000 clones listed, roughly 93% are singletons. Germline V gives CDR1 MNHNY, CDR2 SVGAGI (reference sequence). There are 16 residues in the CDR3. Trimming at V came to 2 bases and at J to 7 bases, leaving 8 bases not matched to a gene.

The receptor was derived from an adult with tuberculosis. The chain couples TRBV6-6 to TRBJ2-2; 9 positions agree with TRBD1. The sequencing here drew on PBMCs, taken at tuberculosis diagnosis. The DNA for the CDR3 is TGTGCCAGCAGTTACCCGGGACAGGGTAATGTCGGGGAGCTGTTTTTT. It yields the protein CASSYPGQGNVGELFF.